This passage covers 13 T cell receptor beta chains from one sample sequenced in a study. The repertoire was sequenced with immunoSEQ multiplex PCR; TCRdb's copy has only in-frame clones and lacks some. The sample yields 40,000 to 55,000 clones, about 92% seen once. Sequenced: PBMCs. Every receptor here comes from a man in his forties with rheumatoid arthritis.

The rearrangement uses TRBV5-6 and TRBJ1-2, with a tentative D call TRBD1 (5 bases). V was clipped by 2 bases and J by 0 bases, with 11 bases between them. Germline CDR1 SGHDT, CDR2 YYEEEE. The CDR3 loop spans 15 amino acids. CDR3 nucleotide sequence: TGTGCCAGCAGCTTATTTGGGGGAGCTAACTATGGCTACACCTTC. The encoded protein is CASSLFGGANYGYTF. The full variable domain, completed using reference TRBV5-6 and TRBJ1-2, is DAGVTQSPTHLIKTRGQQVTLRCSPKSGHDTVSWYQQALGQGPQFIFQYYEEEERQRGNFPDRFSGHQFPNYSSELNVNALLLGDSALYLCASSLFGGANYGYTFGSGTRLTVV.

The chain employs TRBV9 and TRBJ1-2, with D possibly matching TRBD1 (5 bases). The germline V and J ends were trimmed by 3 bases and 2 bases, with 14 bases remaining between them. Per germline, CDR1 SGDLS and CDR2 YYNGEE. This CDR3 contains 15 residues. CDR3 nucleotides: TGTGCCAGCAGCGCCCGTGTGGGGGAGAACTATGGCTACACCTTC. It codes for CASSARVGENYGYTF.

V usage is TRBV29-1 and J usage is TRBJ1-4; 9 bases line up with TRBD1. Germline V gene sequence: CDR1 SQVTM, CDR2 ANQGSEA. The CDR3 loop spans 13 amino acids. V was clipped by 6 bases and J by 7 bases; unmatched bases: 6. The CDR3 sequence: CSVQQGAAEKLFF. As DNA, the CDR3 is TGCAGCGTACAACAGGGGGCGGCTGAAAAACTGTTTTTT.

The J gene is TRBJ1-2, the V gene TRBV7-9, with unresolved D. CDR1 and CDR2 from the germline V gene are SEHNR and FQNEAQ (reference sequence). Trimming removed 1 base from V and 6 bases from J, with 12 bases in between. The CDR3 has 14 amino acids. The CDR3 protein is CASSLVPNSDGYTF. CDR3 sequence (DNA): TGTGCCAGCAGCTTAGTACCCAATAGTGATGGCTACACCTTC.

V gene TRBV11-3 combines with J gene TRBJ2-5, with TRBD1 identical over 9 bases. Germline CDR1 SGHNT, CDR2 YENEEA. The CDR3 sequence is 15 residues long. The V gene end was trimmed by 5 bases and the J gene end by 5 bases; junction bases not matched to a gene: 9. The CDR3 region has the DNA TGTGCCAGCAGCAAGGCCGGGACAGGGCGGGAGACCCAGTACTTC. It specifies CASSKAGTGRETQYF.

This clone was seen only a few times. V is TRBV7-9 and J is TRBJ2-3; D may be TRBD1 or TRBD2 (6 bases each). The germline gives CDR1 SEHNR, CDR2 FQNEAQ (reference sequence). The V and J ends lost 1 base and 5 bases respectively, with 16 bases between them. The CDR3 runs to 16 residues. The CDR3, as DNA: TGTGCCAGCAGCTTAGGGAGGGGGGCCATCGTAGATACGCAGTATTTT. Its translation is CASSLGRGAIVDTQYF.

The chain has TRBV18 and TRBJ2-7; the D gene is possibly TRBD1 (5 bases). This CDR3 is built from 15 residues. The V gene's germline CDR1 is KGHSH and CDR2 LQKENI. With 2 bases removed from V and 5 bases from J, the gap between germline ends came to 16 bases. Here the CDR3 reads CASSPYKGQGHEQYF. CDR3 coding DNA: TGTGCCAGCTCACCATACAAGGGGCAGGGCCACGAGCAGTACTTC.

CDR3 sequence reads: CASSPGLAGEGGVSSYNEQFF. The CDR3 DNA reads as TGTGCCAGTTCGCCGGGACTAGCGGGAGAAGGAGGCGTCAGCTCCTACAATGAGCAGTTCTTC. V usage is TRBV19 and J usage is TRBJ2-1; 14 bases map to TRBD2. Germline lookup yields CDR1 LNHDA and CDR2 SQIVND (reference sequence). V lost 8 bases and J lost 0; bases outside the gene matches: 18. This CDR3 comprises 21 residues.

This chain connects TRBV5-6 to TRBJ1-1; 9 bases are a match to TRBD1. The V segment lost 0 bases and the J segment 4 bases; nucleotides outside the gene matches: 10. This CDR3 is built from 17 residues. Per the germline V gene, CDR1 is SGHDT and CDR2 is YYEEEE. CDR3 loop: CASSLEGGTGYFTEAFF. CDR3 in DNA: TGTGCCAGCAGCTTGGAGGGAGGGACAGGGTACTTCACTGAAGCTTTCTTT.

The chain links TRBV7-9 to TRBJ2-3; D might be TRBD2 (6 bases). CDR3 size: 16 residues. The germline CDR1 and CDR2 sequences are SEHNR and FQNEAQ (reference sequence). Trimming removed 0 bases at V and 2 bases at J, with 12 bases between. The CDR3 coding sequence is TGTGCCAGCAGCTTAGCCGGGACTTTAATCACAGATACGCAGTATTTT. Translated, it gives CASSLAGTLITDTQYF.

The J gene is TRBJ2-1, the V gene TRBV7-3, with D hard to call. The germline V gene has CDR1 SGHTA and CDR2 FQGTGA. The germline V and J ends were trimmed by 0 bases and 9 bases, with 9 bases remaining between them. The CDR3 contains 13 residues. CDR3: CASSLTTPGEQFF. For the CDR3, the DNA is TGTGCCAGCAGCTTAACCACGCCCGGTGAGCAGTTCTTC.

This chain uses TRBV11-3 with TRBJ2-7; perhaps TRBD1 as D (6 bases). This CDR3 is 13 amino acids long. Trimming took off 4 bases at V and 6 bases at J, with 13 bases between the two ends. CDR1 is SGHNT, CDR2 YENEEA, per germline. CDR3 nucleotides: TGTGCCAGCAGCTCATCCCGGACAGCCGAGCAGTACTTC. Translation gives CASSSSRTAEQYF.

This clone was observed a few times. This rearrangement joins TRBV5-4 to TRBJ2-7, with 7 nucleotides matching TRBD1. V trimming: 3 bases; J trimming: 4 bases; junction bases outside the gene matches: 10. The CDR3 covers 15 residues. Per the germline V gene, CDR1 is SGHNT and CDR2 is YYREEE (reference sequence). For the CDR3, the DNA is TGTGCCAGCAGCTCCTCATCACAGGGGTGGTACGAGCAGTACTTC. Its protein is CASSSSSQGWYEQYF.